This T cell receptor (beta chain) derives from a study of blood T cell repertoires in COVID-19. Assay used: immunoSEQ multiplex PCR; TCRdb lists only in-frame clones, some missing. The sample yields tens of thousands of clones, approximately 91% seen once. The V end lost 0 bases, the J end lost 0 bases, and 7 bases lay between the germline ends. From germline, CDR1 is SGHRS and CDR2 YFSETQ. This CDR3 comprises 14 residues. The sequencing input was peripheral blood. The receptor was derived from a human donor in a cohort sampled during active COVID-19. The donor label of this sample is uncertain. The rearrangement links TRBV5-1 to TRBJ2-7; no clear D gene. The CDR3, as DNA: TGCGCCAGCAGCTTGGGCAGAGGCTCCTACGAGCAGTACTTC. Protein sequence: CASSLGRGSYEQYF.